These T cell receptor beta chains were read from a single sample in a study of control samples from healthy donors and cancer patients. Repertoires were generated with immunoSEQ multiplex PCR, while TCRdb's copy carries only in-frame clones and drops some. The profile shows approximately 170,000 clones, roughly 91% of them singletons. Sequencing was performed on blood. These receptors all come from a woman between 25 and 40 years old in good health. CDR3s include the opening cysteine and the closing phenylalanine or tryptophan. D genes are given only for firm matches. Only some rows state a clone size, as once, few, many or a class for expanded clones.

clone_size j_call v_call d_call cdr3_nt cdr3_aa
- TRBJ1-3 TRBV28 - TGTGCCAGCAGCCGAATCATAGGACTGGACTCTGGAAACACCATATATTTT CASSRIIGLDSGNTIYF
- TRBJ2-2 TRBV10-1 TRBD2 TGCGCCAGCAGTGAGTGGCGGGAGGATCCCGGGGAGCTGTTTTTT CASSEWREDPGELFF
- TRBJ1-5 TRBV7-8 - TGTGCCAGCAGCCCCAGAGGGAGCAATCAGCCCCAGCATTTT CASSPRGSNQPQHF
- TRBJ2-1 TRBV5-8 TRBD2 TGTGCCAGCAGCTACCAGCGGGGGGGCCACAATGAGCAGTTCTTC CASSYQRGGHNEQFF
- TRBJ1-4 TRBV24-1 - TGTGCCACCAGTGAAGGGGGGATTAATGAAAAACTGTTTTTT CATSEGGINEKLFF
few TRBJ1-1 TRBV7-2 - TGTGCCAGCAGCCCACAAGTCGGGGGGAAAGGGACTGAAGCTTTCTTT CASSPQVGGKGTEAFF
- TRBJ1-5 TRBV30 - TGTGCCTGGAGTGTCGGGGGGGAAGGGCCCCAGCATTTT CAWSVGGEGPQHF
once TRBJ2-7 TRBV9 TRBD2 TGTGCCAGCAGCGGGACTAGCGGGAGGTACGAGCAGTACTTC CASSGTSGRYEQYF
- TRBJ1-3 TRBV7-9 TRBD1 TGTGCCAGCACCCCGACAGGGTCGGGCGGAAACACCATATATTTT CASTPTGSGGNTIYF
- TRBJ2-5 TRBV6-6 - TGTGCCAGCAGTTACCAGTCGGCGCAGGGCCAAGAGACCCAGTACTTC CASSYQSAQGQETQYF
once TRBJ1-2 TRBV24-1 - TGTGCCACCAGTGATTCGGGAGCTAACTATGGCTACACCTTC CATSDSGANYGYTF
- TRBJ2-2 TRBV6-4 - TGTGCCAGCAGTGATCGAGGATCCACCGGGGAGCTGTTTTTT CASSDRGSTGELFF
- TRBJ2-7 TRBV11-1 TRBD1 TGTGCCAGCAGCTTCAGGGGGACCTACGAGCAGTACTTC CASSFRGTYEQYF
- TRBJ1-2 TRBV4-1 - TGCGCCAGCAGCCTATCCGGGACGGAATATGGCTACACCTTC CASSLSGTEYGYTF
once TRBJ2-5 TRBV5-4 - TGTGCCAGCAGCCCACAGGGACAAGAGACCCAGTACTTC CASSPQGQETQYF
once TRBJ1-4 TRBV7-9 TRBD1 TGTGCCAGCAGCCCGGGACAGGGGGAAGGAGGGTATGAAAAACTGTTTTTT CASSPGQGEGGYEKLFF
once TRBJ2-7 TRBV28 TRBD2 TGTGCCAGCAGTTTTGAGCGGGAGAGCGAGCAGTACTTC CASSFERESEQYF
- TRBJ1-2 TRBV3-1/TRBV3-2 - TGTGCCAGCAGCCAATTGTTCGGCTACACCTTC CASSQLFGYTF
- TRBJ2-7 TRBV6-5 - TGTGCCAGCAGTTACGACACCTCCTACGAGCAGTACTTC CASSYDTSYEQYF
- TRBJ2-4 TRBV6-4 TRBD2 TGTGCCAGCAGTGAGGGTAGCGGGAGAGGAAACATTCAGTACTTC CASSEGSGRGNIQYF
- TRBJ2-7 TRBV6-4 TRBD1 TGTGCCAGCAGTGAGGACAGGGGCCACGAGCAGTACTTC CASSEDRGHEQYF
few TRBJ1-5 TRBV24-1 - TGTGCCACCAGTGATTCGGGACGAGGGGATGGCAATCAGCCCCAGCATTTT CATSDSGRGDGNQPQHF
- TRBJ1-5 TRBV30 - TGTGCCTGGAGTGTAGGGGGGCGAAGACAGCCCCAGCATTTT CAWSVGGRRQPQHF
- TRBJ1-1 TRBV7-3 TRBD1 TGTGCCAGCAGCCCTCCGGGACAGGGGGTGTCAATGAACACTGAAGCTTTCTTT CASSPPGQGVSMNTEAFF
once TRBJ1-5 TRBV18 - TGTGCCAGCTCACCACAGAGGGACCGTAGCAATCAGCCCCAGCATTTT CASSPQRDRSNQPQHF
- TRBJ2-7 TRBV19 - TGTGCCAGTAGTATTCCAGGGTACGAGCAGTACTTC CASSIPGYEQYF